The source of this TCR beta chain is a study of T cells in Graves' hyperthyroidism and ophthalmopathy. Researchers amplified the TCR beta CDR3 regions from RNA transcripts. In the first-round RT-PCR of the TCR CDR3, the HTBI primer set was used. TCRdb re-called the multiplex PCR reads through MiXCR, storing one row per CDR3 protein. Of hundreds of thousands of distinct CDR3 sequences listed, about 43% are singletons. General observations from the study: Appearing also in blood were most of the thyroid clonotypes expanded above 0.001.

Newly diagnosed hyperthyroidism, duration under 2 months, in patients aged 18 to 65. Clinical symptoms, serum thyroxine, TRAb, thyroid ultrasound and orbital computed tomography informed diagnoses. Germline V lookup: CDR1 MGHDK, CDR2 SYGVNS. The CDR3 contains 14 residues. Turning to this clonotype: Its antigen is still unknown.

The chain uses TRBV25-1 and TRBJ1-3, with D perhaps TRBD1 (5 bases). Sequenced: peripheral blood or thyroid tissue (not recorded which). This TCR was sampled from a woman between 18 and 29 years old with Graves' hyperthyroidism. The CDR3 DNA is TGTGCTAGGGGCCAGGTTTTATCTGGAAACACCATATATTTT. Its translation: CARGQVLSGNTIYF. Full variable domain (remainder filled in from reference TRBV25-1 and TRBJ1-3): EADIYQTPRYLVIGTGKKITLECSQTMGHDKMYWYQQDPGMELHLIHYSYGVNSTEKGDLSSESTVSRIRTEHFPLTLESARPSHTSQYLCARGQVLSGNTIYFGEGSWLTVV.